The clone carrying this TCR beta chain was counted a single time. Primed by a sample-barcoded 5' primer and a J-beta primer mix, a second PCR proceeded for about 7 to 12 cycles. MiXCR, run by TCRdb on the 5' RACE reads, gives a single entry per CDR3 protein. The data contain around 600,000 distinct CDR3 sequences, around half of them singletons. The sample originates from a study of blood T cells in healthy people across ages. This CDR3 is 16 amino acids long. Trimming removed 5 bases at V and 3 bases at J, with 19 bases between. Germline CDR1 and CDR2: SEHNR and FQNEAQ (reference sequence). The chain carries TRBV7-9 and TRBJ2-5; a weak D match, TRBD1 (6 bases). Input material: blood. This sequence originates from a man at least 80 years old in good health. CDR3: CASSILQGTGEETQYF. The DNA for the CDR3 is TGTGCCAGCAGCATACTCCAGGGGACGGGCGAAGAGACCCAGTACTTC.